What follows are 6 T cell receptor beta chains derived from one specimen sequenced in a study of regulatory T cells in long-lasting Graves disease. The time point denotes: newly diagnosed GD, antithyroid drugs for less than 3 months. Following extraction of RNA from PBMCs, that RNA was used to make the TCR library. Library construction for TCR beta used iRepertoire HTBI primers and Arm-PCR of CDR3 regions. TCRdb reprocessed the multiplex PCR reads via MiXCR and lists one record per CDR3 protein. The sample includes about 350,000 distinct CDR3 sequences, approximately 15% of them seen just once. This same sample was also part of a study on T cells in Graves' hyperthyroidism and ophthalmopathy.

The sample consisted of peripheral blood mononuclear cells (PBMCs), taken at new diagnosis, from a patient treated with antithyroid drugs. These receptors were taken from a man aged 40-49 years with Graves disease.

J is TRBJ1-1 and V is TRBV12-5, with a possible D match to TRBD1 (5 bases). This CDR3 spans 15 amino acids. Per the germline V gene, CDR1 is LGHNT and CDR2 is FRNRAP. Trimming removed 1 base at V and 6 bases at J, with 15 bases between. The CDR3 DNA follows: TGTGCTAGTGGTTTGGAGAACAGGTTCTCCCCTGAAGCTTTCTTT. Protein: CASGLENRFSPEAFF.

This clonotype was observed a few times. The V call is TRBV2, the J call TRBJ1-1, with TRBD1 matching 7 bases. CDR1 is SNHLY and CDR2 is FYNNEI in the germline V gene. The trim removed 6 bases at V and 11 bases at J, leaving 12 bases unmatched. The CDR3 consists of 13 residues. The CDR3 region is CASREGTDWVAFF. The CDR3 nucleotides read TGTGCCAGCAGGGAGGGGACAGATTGGGTTGCTTTCTTT.

J is TRBJ2-2 and V is TRBV5-5; D might be TRBD1 or TRBD2, each matching 5 bases. This CDR3 region has 17 residues. The V gene's germline CDR1 is SGHKS and CDR2 YYEKEE (reference sequence). V dropped 1 base and J dropped 1 base, with 14 bases sitting between them. CDR3 sequence: CASSLKRGTGNTGELFF. The CDR3 DNA sequence: TGTGCCAGCAGCTTGAAGAGGGGTACAGGGAACACCGGGGAGCTGTTTTTT. Based on the CDR3 plus reference TRBV5-5 and TRBJ2-2, the full variable domain is DAGVTQSPTHLIKTRGQQVTLRCSPISGHKSVSWYQQVLGQGPQFIFQYYEKEERGRGNFPDRFSARQFPNYSSELNVNALLLGDSALYLCASSLKRGTGNTGELFFGEGSRLTVL.

This clonotype was seen a few times. V gene TRBV19 combines with J gene TRBJ2-7; D unclear. This CDR3 contains 15 residues. CDR1 is LNHDA, CDR2 SQIVND, per germline (reference sequence). Trimming cost V 1 base and J 2 bases, with 12 bases left between them. This CDR3 is CASSIVGTEPYEQYF. Here the CDR3 DNA reads TGTGCCAGTAGTATAGTTGGAACAGAACCCTACGAGCAGTACTTC.

This clonotype was seen ten or more times. This chain connects TRBV18 to TRBJ2-2; D remains unclear. The V gene's germline CDR1 is KGHSH and CDR2 LQKENI. With 0 bases removed from V and 1 base from J, the gap between germline ends came to 12 bases. This CDR3 has 17 amino acids. The CDR3, as DNA: TGTGCCAGCTCACCACCGGTTTCGTGGTGGAACACCGGGGAGCTGTTTTTT. Translated, it gives CASSPPVSWWNTGELFF.

At least ten counts were recorded for this clonotype. The CDR3: CASSPSRGARLGTQYF. CDR3 coding DNA: TGTGCCAGCAGCCCTTCGAGGGGGGCCCGATTGGGTACGCAGTATTTT. V gene TRBV6-1 combines with J gene TRBJ2-3, with D possibly being TRBD1 or TRBD2 (6 bases each). CDR1 and CDR2 (germline): MNHNS, SASEGT. V was pared by 6 bases and J by 8 bases, with 24 bases between. CDR3 length: 16 residues.